Sequencing of this T cell receptor beta chain was carried out in a study of chemoradiotherapy in HPV16-positive cancers. Profiling relied on immunoSEQ multiplex PCR, and the TCRdb table lists in-frame clones only, not all of them. The sample includes 6,000 to 9,000 clones, roughly 79% of them seen just once. The TCR comes from a human donor with HPV-associated anogenital cancer. Sampling took place from a patient who underwent chemoradiotherapy.

The CDR3 DNA reads TGTGCCATCAGAGACGCCGCCGTACAGGGACTAGTACGTCCCGAAGCTTTCTTT. Encoded protein: CAIRDAAVQGLVRPEAFF. V usage is TRBV10-3 and J usage is TRBJ1-1, with D possibly TRBD1 on 6 matching bases. CDR3 length: 18 residues. Trimming pared 6 bases from V and 8 bases from J, leaving 31 bases between. The V gene's germline CDR1 is ENHRY and CDR2 SYGVKD.